The rows below give T cell receptor beta chains drawn from one sample of a study of response to subunit inactivated influenza vaccine. TCRdb re-called the RT-PCR reads through MiXCR, storing one row per CDR3 protein. The profile shows about 500,000 distinct CDR3 sequences, 16% of them singletons. Here the sequenced sample was CD4+ T cells sorted from PBMCs, taken roughly 24 months after vaccination. These receptors were taken from a man between 50 and 75 years old who received an inactivated influenza vaccine. CDR3s include the opening cysteine and the closing phenylalanine or tryptophan. Fields, in order: J gene, clone size, V gene, D gene, CDR3 DNA, CDR3 protein. A D gene is named only where the DNA matches it firmly. Some rows mark clone size as missing; the rest say once, few, many or name a class of expanded clone.

J: TRBJ2-1; size: NA; V: TRBV10-3; D: TRBD2; DNA: TGTGCCATCCGGGACGGGACTAACAATGAGCAGTTCTTC; CDR3: CAIRDGTNNEQFF
J: TRBJ2-1; size: NA; V: TRBV20-1; D: NA; DNA: TGCAGTGCGAGGCACAATGAGCAGTTCTTC; CDR3: CSARHNEQFF
J: TRBJ2-1; size: NA; V: TRBV7-3; D: NA; DNA: TGTGCCAGCAGCTTATCTGCAGGGACAACCTACAATGAGCAGTTCTTC; CDR3: CASSLSAGTTYNEQFF
J: TRBJ1-3; size: NA; V: TRBV4-1; D: NA; DNA: TGCGCCAGCAGCCAAGTTCCTTGGTCAGGGGCTGGAAACACCATATATTTT; CDR3: CASSQVPWSGAGNTIYF
J: TRBJ2-2; size: NA; V: TRBV28; D: NA; DNA: TGTGCCAGCAGTTTAATGGCAGGGCGAACCGGGGAGCTGTTTTTT; CDR3: CASSLMAGRTGELFF
J: TRBJ2-1; size: NA; V: TRBV29-1; D: NA; DNA: TGCAGCGTTGAAAATTATAGGTCGAATGAGCAGTTCTTC; CDR3: CSVENYRSNEQFF
J: TRBJ2-7; size: NA; V: TRBV20-1; D: NA; DNA: TGCAGTGCTCCATCCGACAGCTCCTACGAGCAGTACTTC; CDR3: CSAPSDSSYEQYF
J: TRBJ1-2; size: NA; V: TRBV28; D: NA; DNA: TGTGCCAGCAGTGTCGGAAACGACTATGGCTACACCTTC; CDR3: CASSVGNDYGYTF
J: TRBJ2-1; size: NA; V: TRBV2; D: NA; DNA: TGTGCCAGCAGGGGGGACAGGACTAGCTACAATGAGCAGTTCTTC; CDR3: CASRGDRTSYNEQFF
J: TRBJ2-7; size: NA; V: TRBV12-3/TRBV12-4; D: NA; DNA: TGTGCCAGCAGCCTAGCAGTAGACGGAGAGCAGTACTTC; CDR3: CASSLAVDGEQYF
J: TRBJ1-6; size: NA; V: TRBV12-3/TRBV12-4; D: NA; DNA: TGTGCCAGCAGTTTAGTATTATCTCCCCTCCACTTT; CDR3: CASSLVLSPLHF
J: TRBJ2-1; size: few; V: TRBV6-6; D: NA; DNA: TGTGCCAGCAGTTGCAGGGATTGTGAGCAGTTCTTC; CDR3: CASSCRDCEQFF
J: TRBJ2-7; size: few; V: TRBV2; D: NA; DNA: TGTGCCAGCGTGGAGACACGTTCTTCCGGAGGGCAGTACTTC; CDR3: CASVETRSSGGQYF
J: TRBJ1-1; size: NA; V: TRBV12-3/TRBV12-4; D: NA; DNA: TGTGCCAGCAGCCGACGGAAGAGGACTGAAGCTTTCTTT; CDR3: CASSRRKRTEAFF
J: TRBJ2-7; size: few; V: TRBV20-1; D: NA; DNA: TGCAGTGCTAGTCCGCAGCTAGCGAAATCCTACGAGCAGTACTTC; CDR3: CSASPQLAKSYEQYF
J: TRBJ2-7; size: NA; V: TRBV19; D: NA; DNA: TGTGCCAGTAGCCCGAGGGAGACCTACGAGCAGTACTTC; CDR3: CASSPRETYEQYF
J: TRBJ2-3; size: NA; V: TRBV29-1; D: TRBD2; DNA: TGCAGCGTAGCGACTAGCGGGAGCACAGATACGCAGTATTTT; CDR3: CSVATSGSTDTQYF
J: TRBJ2-1; size: NA; V: TRBV7-2; D: TRBD2; DNA: TGTGCCAGCAGCTTAGGCGGGAGGAGAGTGGGAAATGAGCAGTTCTTC; CDR3: CASSLGGRRVGNEQFF
J: TRBJ2-2; size: few; V: TRBV20-1; D: TRBD1; DNA: TGCAGTGCTAGACAGGGGGCAAGCAGCGGGGAGCTGTTTTTT; CDR3: CSARQGASSGELFF
J: TRBJ1-6; size: few; V: TRBV12-3/TRBV12-4; D: TRBD1; DNA: TGTGCCAGCAGTCCGGGGACAGGGGGCGAAGATTCACCCCTCCACTTT; CDR3: CASSPGTGGEDSPLHF
J: TRBJ2-5; size: many; V: TRBV5-6; D: TRBD2; DNA: TGTGCCAGCAGCTCTAGCGGGGGGCAAGAGACCCAGTACTTC; CDR3: CASSSSGGQETQYF
J: TRBJ2-1; size: NA; V: TRBV19; D: NA; DNA: TGTGCCAGTAGTATAACAGGGAATGAGCAGTTCTTC; CDR3: CASSITGNEQFF
J: TRBJ2-7; size: few; V: TRBV12-3/TRBV12-4; D: TRBD2; DNA: TGTGCCAGCAGTCTTTCTCCTTTAGCGGGAGGGCCCTACGAGCAGTACTTC; CDR3: CASSLSPLAGGPYEQYF
J: TRBJ2-3; size: few; V: TRBV28; D: TRBD2; DNA: TGTGCCAGCAGTTCCCGAGGGGCGCGGGAGACAGATACGCAGTATTTT; CDR3: CASSSRGARETDTQYF
J: TRBJ2-5; size: NA; V: TRBV6-2/TRBV6-3; D: NA; DNA: TGTGCCAGCAGACCGTATAAGGGACCAATTGTAGTCTTC; CDR3: CASRPYKGPIVVF
J: TRBJ1-1; size: NA; V: TRBV12-3/TRBV12-4; D: NA; DNA: TGTGCCAGCAGGTCCTCCGGGGAGGGCCTCGAAGCTTTCTTT; CDR3: CASRSSGEGLEAFF
J: TRBJ1-6; size: NA; V: TRBV10-3; D: NA; DNA: TGTGCCATCAGTAATGCAGGCGGACAGTCGTTCCGGCTCCACTTT; CDR3: CAISNAGGQSFRLHF
J: TRBJ1-5; size: few; V: TRBV2; D: NA; DNA: TGTGCCAGCAGTGAGGTCCCGAGGCAGCCCCAGCATTTT; CDR3: CASSEVPRQPQHF
J: TRBJ2-4; size: NA; V: TRBV28; D: TRBD2; DNA: TGTGCCAGCAGAACTAGCGGGAGTAAGAACCAAAACATTCAGTACTTC; CDR3: CASRTSGSKNQNIQYF
J: TRBJ2-7; size: many; V: TRBV5-1; D: NA; DNA: TGCGCCAGCAGCTTGTGGGCCGACATCAACGAGCAGTACTTC; CDR3: CASSLWADINEQYF
J: TRBJ1-4; size: NA; V: TRBV5-1; D: NA; DNA: TGCGCCAGCAGCATCGACAGGTTTAATGAAAAACTGTTTTTT; CDR3: CASSIDRFNEKLFF
J: TRBJ2-2; size: few; V: TRBV20-1; D: TRBD2; DNA: TGCAGTGCTAGAGGAGTAGCGGGGTGGCACACCGGGGAGCTGTTTTTT; CDR3: CSARGVAGWHTGELFF
J: TRBJ1-5; size: NA; V: TRBV20-1; D: NA; DNA: TGCAGTGCTAGAGGGACTCACAATCAGCCCCAGCATTTT; CDR3: CSARGTHNQPQHF
J: TRBJ2-4; size: NA; V: TRBV21-1; D: NA; DNA: TGTGCCAGCAGCAAGAGGGACAGAAAAAACATTCAGTACTTC; CDR3: CASSKRDRKNIQYF
J: TRBJ2-2; size: NA; V: TRBV15; D: TRBD1; DNA: TGTGCCACCAGCACAGGCAGGGGGCTCCGAGGGGAGCTGTTTTTT; CDR3: CATSTGRGLRGELFF
J: TRBJ2-2; size: few; V: TRBV6-2/TRBV6-3; D: NA; DNA: TGTGCCAGCAGTGAGAACAGGGTCGGGGAGCTGTTTTTT; CDR3: CASSENRVGELFF
J: TRBJ2-3; size: NA; V: TRBV5-5; D: NA; DNA: TGTGCCAGCAGCTTGTGGGAAGGGAGGACTGGAGATACGCAGTATTTT; CDR3: CASSLWEGRTGDTQYF
J: TRBJ2-7; size: NA; V: TRBV20-1; D: TRBD2; DNA: TGCAGTGCTCTTCGACTAGCGGGAGTTTCTGACGAGCAGTACTTC; CDR3: CSALRLAGVSDEQYF
J: TRBJ1-5; size: few; V: TRBV6-2/TRBV6-3; D: NA; DNA: TGTGCCAGCAGTTACTCGTCGGGGGCCTCAGGGCCCCAGCATTTT; CDR3: CASSYSSGASGPQHF
J: TRBJ2-5; size: NA; V: TRBV14; D: NA; DNA: TGTGCCAGCAGCCAATTGGGCTGGGATCATCAGTACTTC; CDR3: CASSQLGWDHQYF
J: TRBJ2-7; size: few; V: TRBV7-9; D: TRBD2; DNA: TGTGCCAGCAGCGCCCTGGGACTAGCGGTAGAGCAGTACTTC; CDR3: CASSALGLAVEQYF
J: TRBJ2-7; size: NA; V: TRBV20-1; D: TRBD1; DNA: TGCAGTGCTTCTAGCAGGGGGCCGGGGGAGCAGTACTTC; CDR3: CSASSRGPGEQYF
J: TRBJ1-6; size: once; V: TRBV14; D: NA; DNA: TGTGCCAGCAGCCGGATGGTTGATTCACCCCTCCACTTT; CDR3: CASSRMVDSPLHF
J: TRBJ2-7; size: NA; V: TRBV20-1; D: NA; DNA: TGCAGTGCTAGGGATGGGGCCCAGTTCCAGGGGAGAGCCTACGAGCAGTACTTC; CDR3: CSARDGAQFQGRAYEQYF
J: TRBJ1-4; size: few; V: TRBV6-5; D: NA; DNA: TGTGCCAGCAGTTACTCTTTGGGTGTCCCAACTAATGAAAAACTGTTTTTT; CDR3: CASSYSLGVPTNEKLFF
J: TRBJ2-5; size: many; V: TRBV5-1; D: NA; DNA: TGCGCCAGCAGCTTGGGTAGCGGCCAAGAGACCCAGTACTTC; CDR3: CASSLGSGQETQYF